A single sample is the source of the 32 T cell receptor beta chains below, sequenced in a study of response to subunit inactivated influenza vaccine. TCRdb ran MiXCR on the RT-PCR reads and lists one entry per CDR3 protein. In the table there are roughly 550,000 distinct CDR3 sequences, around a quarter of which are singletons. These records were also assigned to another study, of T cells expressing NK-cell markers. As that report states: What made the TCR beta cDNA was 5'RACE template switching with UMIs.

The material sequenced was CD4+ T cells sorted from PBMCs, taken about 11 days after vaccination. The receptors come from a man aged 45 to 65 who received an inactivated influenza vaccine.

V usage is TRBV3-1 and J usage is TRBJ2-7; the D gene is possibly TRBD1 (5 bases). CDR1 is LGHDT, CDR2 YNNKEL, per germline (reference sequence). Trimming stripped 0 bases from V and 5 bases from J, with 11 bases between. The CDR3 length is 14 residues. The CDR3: CASSQDDRTNEQYF. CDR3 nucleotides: TGTGCCAGCAGCCAAGATGACAGAACTAACGAGCAGTACTTC.

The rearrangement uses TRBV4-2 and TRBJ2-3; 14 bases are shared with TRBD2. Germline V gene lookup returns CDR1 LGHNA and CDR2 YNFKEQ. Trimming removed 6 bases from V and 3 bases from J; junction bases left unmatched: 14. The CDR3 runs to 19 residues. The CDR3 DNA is TGTGCCAGCAGTACCGAGCCGGGACTAGCGGGAGAAAGGACAGATACGCAGTATTTT. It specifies CASSTEPGLAGERTDTQYF.

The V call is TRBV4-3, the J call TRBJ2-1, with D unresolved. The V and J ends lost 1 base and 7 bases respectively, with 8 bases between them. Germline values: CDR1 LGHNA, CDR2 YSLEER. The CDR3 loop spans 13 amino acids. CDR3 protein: CASSQAPGNEQFF. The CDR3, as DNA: TGCGCCAGCAGCCAAGCCCCTGGAAATGAGCAGTTCTTC.

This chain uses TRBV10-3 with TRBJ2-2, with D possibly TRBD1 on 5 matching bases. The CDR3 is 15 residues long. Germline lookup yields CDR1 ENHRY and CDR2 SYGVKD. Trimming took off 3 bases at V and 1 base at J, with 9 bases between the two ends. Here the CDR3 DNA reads TGTGCCATCAGTGAATCGCAGGGGAACACCGGGGAGCTGTTTTTT. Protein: CAISESQGNTGELFF.

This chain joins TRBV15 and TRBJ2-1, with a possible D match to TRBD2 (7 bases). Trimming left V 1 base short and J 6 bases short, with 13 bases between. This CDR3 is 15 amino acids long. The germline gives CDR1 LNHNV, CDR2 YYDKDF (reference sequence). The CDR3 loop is CATSRGGGGSNEQFF. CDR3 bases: TGTGCCACCAGCAGAGGGGGCGGGGGCTCCAATGAGCAGTTCTTC.

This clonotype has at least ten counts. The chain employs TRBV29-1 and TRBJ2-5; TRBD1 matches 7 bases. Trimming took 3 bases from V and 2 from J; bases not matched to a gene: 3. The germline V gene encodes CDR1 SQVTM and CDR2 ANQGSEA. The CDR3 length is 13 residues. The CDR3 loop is CSVEGTAQETQYF. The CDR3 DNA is TGCAGCGTTGAGGGGACAGCACAAGAGACCCAGTACTTC.

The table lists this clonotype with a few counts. CDR3 loop: CASSKEPGYGTRNEQFF. CDR3 DNA sequence: TGTGCCAGCAGCAAAGAACCAGGGTACGGGACTCGGAATGAGCAGTTCTTC. V gene TRBV7-2 combines with J gene TRBJ2-1; possibly TRBD2 for D (6 bases). CDR1 SGHTA and CDR2 FQGNSA come from the germline V gene. This CDR3 region has 17 residues. Trimming took off 5 bases at V and 7 bases at J, with 24 bases between the two ends.

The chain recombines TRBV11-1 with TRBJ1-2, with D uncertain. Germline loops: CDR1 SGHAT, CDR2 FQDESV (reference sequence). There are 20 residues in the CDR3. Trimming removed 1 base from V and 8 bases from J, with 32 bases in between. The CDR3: CASSLGVSSKGAVVLSGYTF. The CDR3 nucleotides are TGTGCCAGCAGCTTAGGAGTCAGTTCAAAAGGCGCGGTAGTATTGAGCGGCTACACCTTC.

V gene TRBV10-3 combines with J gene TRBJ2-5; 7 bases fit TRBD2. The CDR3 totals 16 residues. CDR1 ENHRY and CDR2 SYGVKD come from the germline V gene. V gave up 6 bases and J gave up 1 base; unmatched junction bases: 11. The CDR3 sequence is CAISPLAERFQETQYF. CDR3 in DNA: TGTGCCATCAGCCCTCTAGCGGAGCGGTTCCAAGAGACCCAGTACTTC.

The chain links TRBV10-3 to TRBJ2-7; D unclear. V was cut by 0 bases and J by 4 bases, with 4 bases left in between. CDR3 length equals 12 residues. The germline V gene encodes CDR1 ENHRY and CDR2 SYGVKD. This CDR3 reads CAISESLYEQYF. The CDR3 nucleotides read TGTGCCATCAGTGAGTCTTTATACGAGCAGTACTTC.

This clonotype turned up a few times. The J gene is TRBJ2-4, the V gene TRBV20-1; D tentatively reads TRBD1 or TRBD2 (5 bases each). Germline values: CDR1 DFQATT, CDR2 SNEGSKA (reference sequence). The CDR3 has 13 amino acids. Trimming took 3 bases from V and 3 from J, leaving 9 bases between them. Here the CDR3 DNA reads TGCAGTGCTAGGAGGGGTAGCAAAAACATTCAGTACTTC. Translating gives CSARRGSKNIQYF.

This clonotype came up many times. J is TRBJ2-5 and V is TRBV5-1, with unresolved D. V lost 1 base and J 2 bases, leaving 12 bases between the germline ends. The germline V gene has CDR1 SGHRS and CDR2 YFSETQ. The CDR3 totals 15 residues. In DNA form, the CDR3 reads TGCGCCAGCAGCTTGAGTCGCGGTGGTCAAGAGACCCAGTACTTC. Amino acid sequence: CASSLSRGGQETQYF.

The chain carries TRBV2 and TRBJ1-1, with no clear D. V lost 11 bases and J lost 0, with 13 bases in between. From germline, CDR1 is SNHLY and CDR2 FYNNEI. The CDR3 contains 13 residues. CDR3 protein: CAGSRTLNTEAFF. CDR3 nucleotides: TGTGCCGGATCAAGGACCTTGAACACTGAAGCTTTCTTT.

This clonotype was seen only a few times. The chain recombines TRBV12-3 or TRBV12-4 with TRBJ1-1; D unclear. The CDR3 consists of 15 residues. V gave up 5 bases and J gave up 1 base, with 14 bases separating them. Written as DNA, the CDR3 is TGTGCCAGCAGTATCAGAGACGGTCCGAACACTGAAGCTTTCTTT. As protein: CASSIRDGPNTEAFF.

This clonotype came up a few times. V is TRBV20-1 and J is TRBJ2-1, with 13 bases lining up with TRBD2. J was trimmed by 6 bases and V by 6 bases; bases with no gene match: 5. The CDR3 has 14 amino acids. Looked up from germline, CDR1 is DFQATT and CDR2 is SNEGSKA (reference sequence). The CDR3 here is CSAQGLAGSNEQFF. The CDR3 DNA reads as TGCAGTGCGCAGGGACTAGCGGGGAGCAATGAGCAGTTCTTC.

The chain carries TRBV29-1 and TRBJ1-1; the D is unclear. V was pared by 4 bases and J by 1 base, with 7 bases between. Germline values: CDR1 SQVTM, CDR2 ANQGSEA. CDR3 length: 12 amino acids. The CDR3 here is CSVGMTNTEAFF. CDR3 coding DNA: TGCAGCGTTGGTATGACGAACACTGAAGCTTTCTTT.

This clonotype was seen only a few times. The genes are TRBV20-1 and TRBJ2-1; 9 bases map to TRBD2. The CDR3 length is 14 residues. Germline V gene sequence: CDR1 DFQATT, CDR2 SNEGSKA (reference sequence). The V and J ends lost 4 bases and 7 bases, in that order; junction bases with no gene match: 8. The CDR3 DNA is TGCAGTGCTATCTCAGCGGGAGGAAATAATGAGCAGTTCTTC. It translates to CSAISAGGNNEQFF.

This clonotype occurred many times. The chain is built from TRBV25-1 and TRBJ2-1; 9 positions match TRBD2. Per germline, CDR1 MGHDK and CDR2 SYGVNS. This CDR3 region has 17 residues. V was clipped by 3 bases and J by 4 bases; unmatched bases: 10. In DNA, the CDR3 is TGTGCCAGCAGTGACGATATGACTAGCGGTTATTACAATGAGCAGTTCTTC. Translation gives CASSDDMTSGYYNEQFF.

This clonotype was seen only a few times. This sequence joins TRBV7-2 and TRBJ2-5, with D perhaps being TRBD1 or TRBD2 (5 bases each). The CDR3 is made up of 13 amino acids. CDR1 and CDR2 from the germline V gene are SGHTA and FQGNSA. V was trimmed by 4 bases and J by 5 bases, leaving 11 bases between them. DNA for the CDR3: TGTGCCAGCAGCTCCCCGGGGCGGGAGACCCAGTACTTC. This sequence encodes CASSSPGRETQYF.

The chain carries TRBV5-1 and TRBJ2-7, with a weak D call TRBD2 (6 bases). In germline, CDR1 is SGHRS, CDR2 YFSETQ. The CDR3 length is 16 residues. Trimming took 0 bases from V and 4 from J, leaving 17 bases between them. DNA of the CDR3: TGCGCCAGCAGCTTGGCCCCGCCGAGCGGAGGGTACGAGCAGTACTTC. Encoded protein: CASSLAPPSGGYEQYF.

The CDR3 DNA follows: TGTGCCAGCAGCACCGGTTTGGGGTTGGAGACCCAGTACTTC. Its translation is CASSTGLGLETQYF. The chain couples TRBV5-5 to TRBJ2-5; D not certain. The CDR3 runs 14 residues. The V and J ends lost 4 bases and 5 bases respectively, with 15 bases between them. CDR1 and CDR2 (germline): SGHKS, YYEKEE (reference sequence).

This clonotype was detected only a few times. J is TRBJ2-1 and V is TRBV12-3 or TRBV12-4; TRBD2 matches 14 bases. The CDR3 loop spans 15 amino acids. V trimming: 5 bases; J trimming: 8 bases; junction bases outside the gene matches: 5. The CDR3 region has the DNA TGTGCCAGCAGTATGACTAGCGGGGGGGGGTATGAGCAGTTCTTC. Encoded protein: CASSMTSGGGYEQFF.

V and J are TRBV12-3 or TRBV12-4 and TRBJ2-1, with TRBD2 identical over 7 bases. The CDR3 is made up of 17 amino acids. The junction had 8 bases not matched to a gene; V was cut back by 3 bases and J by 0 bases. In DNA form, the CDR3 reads TGTGCCAGCAGTTTTGGGGGGGGGTCCCACTCCTACAATGAGCAGTTCTTC. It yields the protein CASSFGGGSHSYNEQFF.

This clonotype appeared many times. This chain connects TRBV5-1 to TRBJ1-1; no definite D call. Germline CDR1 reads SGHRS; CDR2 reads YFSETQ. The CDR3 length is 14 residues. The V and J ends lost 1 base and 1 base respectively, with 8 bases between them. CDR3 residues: CASSLNPGNTEAFF. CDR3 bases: TGCGCCAGCAGCTTGAATCCGGGGAACACTGAAGCTTTCTTT.

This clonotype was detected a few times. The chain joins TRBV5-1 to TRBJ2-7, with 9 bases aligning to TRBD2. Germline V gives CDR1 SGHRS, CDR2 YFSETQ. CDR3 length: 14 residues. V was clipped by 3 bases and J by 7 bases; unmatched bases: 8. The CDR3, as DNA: TGCGCCAGCAGCTCAAGCGGGGGGTCAGGAGAGCAGTACTTC. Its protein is CASSSSGGSGEQYF.

The CDR3 here is CASSRLSRKETQYF. DNA of the CDR3: TGTGCCAGCAGCCGCCTCAGTAGAAAAGAGACCCAGTACTTC. The chain couples TRBV6-2 or TRBV6-3 to TRBJ2-5; D not certain. Germline V gene sequence: CDR1 MNHEY, CDR2 SVGEGT. V was pared by 6 bases and J by 3 bases, with 14 bases between. This CDR3 comprises 14 residues.

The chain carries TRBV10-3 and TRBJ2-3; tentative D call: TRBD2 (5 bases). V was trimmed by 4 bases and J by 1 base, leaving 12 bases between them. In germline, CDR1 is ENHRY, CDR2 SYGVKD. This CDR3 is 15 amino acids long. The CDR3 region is CAISGGSPGTDTQYF. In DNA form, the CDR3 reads TGTGCCATCAGTGGAGGGAGTCCCGGCACAGATACGCAGTATTTT.

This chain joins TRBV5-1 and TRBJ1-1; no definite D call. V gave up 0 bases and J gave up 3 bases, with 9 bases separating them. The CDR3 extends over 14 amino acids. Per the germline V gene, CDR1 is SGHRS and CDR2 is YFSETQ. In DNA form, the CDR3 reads TGCGCCAGCAGCTTGGAGGTCCAGTACACTGAAGCTTTCTTT. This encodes CASSLEVQYTEAFF.

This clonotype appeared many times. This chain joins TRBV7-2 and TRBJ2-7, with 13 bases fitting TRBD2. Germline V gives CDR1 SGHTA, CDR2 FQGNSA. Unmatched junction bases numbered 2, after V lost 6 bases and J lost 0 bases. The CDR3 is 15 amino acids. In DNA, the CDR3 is TGTGCCAGCAGACGGACTAGCGGGAGCTCCTACGAGCAGTACTTC. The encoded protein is CASRRTSGSSYEQYF.

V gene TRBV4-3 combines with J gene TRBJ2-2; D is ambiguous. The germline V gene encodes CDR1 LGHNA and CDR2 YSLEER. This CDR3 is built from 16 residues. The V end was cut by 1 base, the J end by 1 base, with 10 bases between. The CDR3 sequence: CASSQGARQNTGELFF. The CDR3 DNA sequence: TGCGCCAGCAGCCAAGGGGCTAGACAGAACACCGGGGAGCTGTTTTTT.

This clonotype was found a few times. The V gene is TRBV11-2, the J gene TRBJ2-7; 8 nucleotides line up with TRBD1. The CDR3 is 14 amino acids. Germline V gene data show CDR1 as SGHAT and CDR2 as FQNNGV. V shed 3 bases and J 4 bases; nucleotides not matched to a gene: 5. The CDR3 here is CASSFTGGVYEQYF. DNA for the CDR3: TGTGCCAGCAGCTTCACAGGGGGAGTGTACGAGCAGTACTTC.

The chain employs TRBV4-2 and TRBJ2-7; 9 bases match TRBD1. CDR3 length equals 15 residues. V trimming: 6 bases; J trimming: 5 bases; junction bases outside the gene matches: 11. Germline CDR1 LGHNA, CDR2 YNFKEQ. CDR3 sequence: CASRLKQGAENEQYF. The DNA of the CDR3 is TGTGCCAGCAGGCTAAAACAGGGGGCCGAAAACGAGCAGTACTTC.